Shown below are 23 T cell receptor beta chains from a single sample sequenced in a study of blood T cell repertoires in COVID-19. Only in-frame clones appear in the TCRdb table, and some are missing; sequencing was by immunoSEQ multiplex PCR. The sample holds about 50,000 clones, 83% seen once. Sequenced: peripheral blood. These receptors originate from a man in his forties with acute or convalescent COVID-19.

The CDR3 coding sequence is TGTGCCAGCAGCTTAGGTGGTGACAGGAGAAAATATAGCAATCAGCCCCAGCATTTT. This codes for CASSLGGDRRKYSNQPQHF. The chain is built from TRBV11-3 and TRBJ1-5; tentatively, D is TRBD1 (6 bases). The CDR3 covers 19 residues. V lost 1 base and J lost 0, with 19 bases in between. CDR1 is SGHNT, CDR2 YENEEA, per germline.

This chain joins TRBV5-5 and TRBJ1-1, with no clear D. Trimming cost V 1 base and J 1 base, with 5 bases left between them. The CDR3 runs to 13 residues. The germline gives CDR1 SGHKS, CDR2 YYEKEE (reference sequence). The DNA of the CDR3 is TGTGCCAGCAGCTTGCAGCGGAACACTGAAGCTTTCTTT. Amino acids: CASSLQRNTEAFF.

V gene TRBV12-3 or TRBV12-4 combines with J gene TRBJ2-1; possibly TRBD2 for D (6 bases). The CDR3 sequence is 13 residues long. V was clipped by 5 bases and J by 7 bases, with 12 bases between them. This chain's CDR3 is CASSLRDSNEQFF. CDR3 coding DNA: TGTGCCAGCAGTCTCCGGGACTCTAATGAGCAGTTCTTC.

The rearrangement links TRBV14 to TRBJ2-7, with TRBD1 matching over 7 bases. In germline, CDR1 is SGHDN, CDR2 FVKESK. This CDR3 spans 15 amino acids. V lost 2 bases to trimming and J lost 4 bases; unmatched junction nucleotides: 8. CDR3 residues: CASSQWTGSGYEQYF. For the CDR3, the DNA is TGTGCCAGCAGCCAATGGACAGGCTCTGGGTACGAGCAGTACTTC.

This sequence joins TRBV13 and TRBJ1-2, with 11 bases fitting TRBD1. Germline CDR1 is PRHDT and CDR2 is FYEKMQ (reference sequence). The CDR3 is 16 residues long. The J segment lost 4 bases and the V segment lost 5 bases, leaving 9 bases of the junction unmatched. CDR3 nucleotide sequence: TGTGCCAGCAGCATCCGGACAGGGGGCCGGGGCTATGGCTACACCTTC. As protein: CASSIRTGGRGYGYTF.

This chain uses TRBV19 with TRBJ1-1; D is possibly TRBD1 (5 bases). This CDR3 has 14 amino acids. CDR1 is LNHDA, CDR2 SQIVND, per germline (reference sequence). Trimming took 3 bases from V and 4 from J, leaving 12 bases between them. CDR3 bases: TGTGCCAGTAGTATGATGGGGGAGGGCACTGAAGCTTTCTTT. Translated: CASSMMGEGTEAFF.

The genes are TRBV6-1 and TRBJ1-3, with D possibly matching TRBD1 (5 bases). The V gene's germline CDR1 is MNHNS and CDR2 SASEGT. This CDR3 is 16 amino acids long. The V and J ends lost 2 bases and 4 bases respectively, with 15 bases between them. The CDR3: CASSEPGTPKGNTIYF. The CDR3 DNA is TGTGCCAGCAGTGAACCGGGGACTCCTAAAGGAAACACCATATATTTT.

The chain couples TRBV10-3 to TRBJ2-5; 10 nucleotides align to TRBD2. Germline-derived CDR1 and CDR2 are ENHRY and SYGVKD. Trimming took 6 bases from V and 1 from J; bases not matched to a gene: 2. The CDR3 has 14 amino acids. The CDR3 bases are TGTGCCATCAGACCTAGCGGGGGCCAAGAGACCCAGTACTTC. Its protein product is CAIRPSGGQETQYF.

V and J are TRBV6-6 and TRBJ1-3; D is possibly TRBD1 (5 bases). Germline CDR1 is MNHNY and CDR2 is SVGAGI (reference sequence). There are 15 residues in the CDR3. The V and J ends lost 0 bases and 7 bases respectively, with 13 bases between them. The chain's CDR3 is CASSYSNGARNTIYF. The CDR3 DNA reads as TGTGCCAGCAGTTACTCGAATGGGGCGAGGAACACCATATATTTT.

V and J are TRBV20-1 and TRBJ2-5; possible D gene TRBD2, 5 bases. Trimming cost V 3 bases and J 11 bases, with 10 bases left between them. This CDR3 comprises 10 residues. Per germline, CDR1 DFQATT and CDR2 SNEGSKA (reference sequence). The DNA of the CDR3 is TGCAGTGCTAGGAGGGCCAGTCAGTACTTC. It specifies CSARRASQYF.

V gene TRBV6-6 combines with J gene TRBJ2-7; 8 bases are shared with TRBD1. Germline V gene sequence: CDR1 MNHNY, CDR2 SVGAGI (reference sequence). The V and J ends lost 6 bases and 4 bases, in that order; junction bases with no gene match: 11. There are 15 residues in the CDR3. CDR3 sequence: CASSRPDRGSYEQYF. CDR3 nucleotides: TGTGCCAGCAGCCGACCTGACAGGGGTAGTTACGAGCAGTACTTC.

The V gene is TRBV3-1 (or the pseudogene TRBV3-2), the J gene TRBJ1-6, with 9 nucleotides matching TRBD1. V was pared by 3 bases and J by 7 bases, with 10 bases of the junction left unmatched. Germline CDR1 LGHDT, CDR2 YNNKEL (reference sequence). The CDR3 extends over 17 amino acids. The CDR3, as DNA: TGTGCCAGCAGCCATCCCCTGGGGGACAGGGCGAATTCACCCCTCCACTTT. Translation: CASSHPLGDRANSPLHF.

The chain employs TRBV30 and TRBJ1-6, with TRBD1 matching 7 bases. CDR1 and CDR2 from the germline V gene are GTSNPN and SVGIG (reference sequence). Trimming removed 5 bases from V and 10 bases from J; junction bases left unmatched: 11. The CDR3 spans 14 residues. CDR3: CAWRPYRGRSPLHF. CDR3 in DNA: TGTGCCTGGCGCCCATACAGGGGTAGGTCACCCCTCCACTTT.

This rearrangement joins TRBV12-5 to TRBJ2-5; weak D call: TRBD2 (6 bases). The CDR3 runs 17 residues. Per germline, CDR1 LGHNT and CDR2 FRNRAP. V lost 2 bases and J 2 bases, leaving 18 bases between the germline ends. CDR3 protein: CASGLPTWREPQETQYF. DNA for the CDR3: TGTGCTAGTGGTTTGCCCACATGGAGGGAGCCACAAGAGACCCAGTACTTC. Variable domain in full (rest from reference TRBV12-5 and TRBJ2-5): DARVTQTPRHKVTEMGQEVTMRCQPILGHNTVFWYRQTMMQGLELLAYFRNRAPLDDSGMPKDRFSAEMPDATLATLKIQPSEPRDSAVYFCASGLPTWREPQETQYFGPGTRLLVL.

The chain joins TRBV6-1 to TRBJ1-2; D not certain. V was clipped by 2 bases and J by 0 bases, with 10 bases between them. From germline, CDR1 is MNHNS and CDR2 SASEGT. The CDR3 runs 15 residues. DNA for the CDR3: TGTGCCAGCAGTGAACCGGGAAAAGCTAACTATGGCTACACCTTC. This codes for CASSEPGKANYGYTF.

J is TRBJ2-3 and V is TRBV5-1; TRBD2 aligns across 7 bases. V lost 6 bases and J lost 1; bases outside the gene matches: 8. Germline CDR1 and CDR2: SGHRS and YFSETQ. The CDR3 is 15 amino acids. The CDR3 nucleotides read TGCGCCAGCACGGGGAGCGGGGACCGCACAGATACGCAGTATTTT. This codes for CASTGSGDRTDTQYF.

The chain links TRBV21-1 to TRBJ2-3; TRBD2, the table's D call, lacks a check against the DNA. TRBV21-1 is deemed a pseudogene. CDR3 length: 15 residues. The CDR3 spells CASSPTGDPTDTQYF. CDR3 in DNA: TGTGCCAGCAGCCCCACGGGGGACCCCACAGATACGCAGTATTTT.

The table lists this clone with a few counts. The chain has TRBV9 and TRBJ2-2; D remains unclear. The V end lost 0 bases, the J end lost 5 bases, and 5 bases lay between the germline ends. Germline V CDR1 and CDR2: SGDLS, YYNGEE. The CDR3 has 13 amino acids. This chain's CDR3 is CASSVVETGELFF. The CDR3 DNA follows: TGTGCCAGCAGCGTAGTCGAGACCGGGGAGCTGTTTTTT.

This chain links TRBV27 with TRBJ1-5; D might be TRBD1 (6 bases). The germline V gene encodes CDR1 MNHEY and CDR2 SMNVEV (reference sequence). This CDR3 contains 13 residues. V lost 6 bases to trimming and J lost 4 bases, with 10 bases between them. The DNA of the CDR3 is TGTGCCAGCAGGGTTACAGGGAATCAGCCCCAGCATTTT. Translated, it gives CASRVTGNQPQHF.

The CDR3 region has the DNA TGCGCCAGCAGCGCAACAGGTGGGAACACTGAAGCTTTCTTT. The encoded protein is CASSATGGNTEAFF. V is TRBV5-1 and J is TRBJ1-1; the D gene is possibly TRBD1 (5 bases). This CDR3 spans 14 amino acids. Germline V gene lookup returns CDR1 SGHRS and CDR2 YFSETQ. Between the trimmed V and J ends, which lost 4 bases and 1 base, there was a span of 11 bases.

The V call is TRBV28, the J call TRBJ1-4; D is unresolved. V shed 8 bases and J shed 7 bases, with 11 bases lying between them. Germline CDR1 is MDHEN and CDR2 is SYDVKM. The CDR3 has 12 residues. The CDR3 region is CASRREVEKLFF. Written as DNA, the CDR3 is TGTGCCAGCCGGCGTGAGGTTGAAAAACTGTTTTTT.

V and J are TRBV19 and TRBJ2-2; TRBD2 aligns across 7 bases. This CDR3 is 15 amino acids long. Trimming removed 5 bases from V and 4 bases from J; junction bases left unmatched: 7. Per germline, CDR1 LNHDA and CDR2 SQIVND (reference sequence). CDR3 loop: CASSSRPGGTGELFF. CDR3 DNA sequence: TGTGCCAGTAGTTCTCGCCCGGGGGGCACCGGGGAGCTGTTTTTT.

V usage is TRBV5-1 and J usage is TRBJ2-6; D is unresolved. The CDR3 covers 15 residues. The germline V gene has CDR1 SGHRS and CDR2 YFSETQ. V shed 1 base and J shed 1 base, with 6 bases lying between them. The CDR3 DNA is TGCGCCAGCAGCTTGACAACGTCTGGGGCCAACGTCCTGACTTTC. This translates into CASSLTTSGANVLTF.